The following is a T cell receptor beta chain sequence with its context. Germline V gene sequence: CDR1 WNHNN, CDR2 SYGVQD (reference sequence). After removal of 5 bases from V and 7 bases from J, the junction contained 6 bases not matched to a gene. CDR3 length equals 14 residues. Sequenced by immunoSEQ multiplex PCR; TCRdb stores in-frame clones only, minus some. The table has some 3,300 clones, approximately 86% seen once. The sample is drawn from a study of chemoradiotherapy in HPV16-positive cancers. Study-wide context: Candidate HPV-specific clones and shared TCR motifs came from two HPV16-positive patients.

This chain connects TRBV10-1 to TRBJ2-2, with TRBD1 identical over 8 bases. The sample in question was tumor tissue, obtained from a patient who underwent chemoradiotherapy. The source is a human donor with HPV-associated anogenital cancer. CDR3 nucleotides: TGCGCCAGCAGTACCGGACAGGGTAGCGGGGAGCTGTTTTTT. Its protein is CASSTGQGSGELFF.